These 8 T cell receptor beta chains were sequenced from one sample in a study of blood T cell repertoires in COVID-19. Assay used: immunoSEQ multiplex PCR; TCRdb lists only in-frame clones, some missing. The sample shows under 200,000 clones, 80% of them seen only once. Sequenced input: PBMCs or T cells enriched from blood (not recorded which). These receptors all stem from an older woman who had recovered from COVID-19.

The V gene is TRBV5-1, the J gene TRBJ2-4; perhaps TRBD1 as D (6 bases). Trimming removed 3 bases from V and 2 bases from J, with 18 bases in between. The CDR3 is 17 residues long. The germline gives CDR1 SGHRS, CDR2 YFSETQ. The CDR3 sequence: CASSSTRDTLSKNIQYF. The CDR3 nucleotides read TGCGCCAGCAGCTCAACCCGGGACACCCTTTCCAAAAACATTCAGTACTTC. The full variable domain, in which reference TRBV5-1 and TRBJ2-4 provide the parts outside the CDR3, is KAGVTQTPRYLIKTRGQQVTLSCSPISGHRSVSWYQQTPGQGLQFLFEYFSETQRNKGNFPGRFSGRQFSNSRSEMNVSTLELGDSALYLCASSSTRDTLSKNIQYFGAGTRLSVL.

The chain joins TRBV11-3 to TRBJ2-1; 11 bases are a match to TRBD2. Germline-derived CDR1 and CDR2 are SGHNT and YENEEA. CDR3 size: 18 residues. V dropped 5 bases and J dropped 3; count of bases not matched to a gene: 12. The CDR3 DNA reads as TGTGCCAGCAGCCCGAAGGTGGTAGCGGGGGGGAACTACAATGAGCAGTTCTTC. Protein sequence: CASSPKVVAGGNYNEQFF.

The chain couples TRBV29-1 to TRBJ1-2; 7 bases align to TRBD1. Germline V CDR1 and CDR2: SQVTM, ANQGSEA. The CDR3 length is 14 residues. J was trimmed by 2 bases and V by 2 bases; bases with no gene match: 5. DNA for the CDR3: TGCAGCGTTGAACCGATGACAGGGAACTATGGCTACACCTTC. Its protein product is CSVEPMTGNYGYTF.

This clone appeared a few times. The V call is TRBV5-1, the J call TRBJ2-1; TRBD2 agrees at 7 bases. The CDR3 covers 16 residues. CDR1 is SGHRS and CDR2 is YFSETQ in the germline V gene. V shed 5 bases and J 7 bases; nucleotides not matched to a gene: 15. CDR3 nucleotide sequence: TGCGCCAGCAGACTAAGGAGCGGGGACGAAGGGAATGAGCAGTTCTTC. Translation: CASRLRSGDEGNEQFF.

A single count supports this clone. The CDR3: CASSKFAPRGKSYEQYF. CDR3 nucleotides: TGTGCCAGCAGCAAATTTGCCCCCAGGGGAAAGTCCTACGAGCAGTACTTC. The rearrangement links TRBV21-1 to TRBJ2-7; no DNA check was done on the table's D call, TRBD1. TRBV21-1 represents a pseudogene. The length of the CDR3 is 17 residues.

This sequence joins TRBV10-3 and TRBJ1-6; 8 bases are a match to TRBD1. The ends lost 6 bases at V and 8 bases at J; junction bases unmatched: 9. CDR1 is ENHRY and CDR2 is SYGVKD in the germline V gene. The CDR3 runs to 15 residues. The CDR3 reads CAIRDGQGGHSPLHF. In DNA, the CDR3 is TGTGCCATCAGGGATGGACAGGGTGGGCATTCACCCCTCCACTTT.

Here the CDR3 DNA reads TGTGCCAGCAGCCCCGGGTCTAACAATGAGCAGTTCTTC. Amino acids: CASSPGSNNEQFF. V usage is TRBV7-3 and J usage is TRBJ2-1; no definite D call. The CDR3 is made up of 13 amino acids. Trimming left V 5 bases short and J 5 bases short, with 10 bases between. CDR1 is SGHTA, CDR2 FQGTGA, per germline. Combining the CDR3 with reference TRBV7-3 and TRBJ2-1 gives the whole variable domain GAGVSQTPSNKVTEKGKYVELRCDPISGHTALYWYRQSLGQGPEFLIYFQGTGAADDSGLPNDRFFAVRPEGSVSTLKIQRTERGDSAVYLCASSPGSNNEQFFGPGTRLTVL.

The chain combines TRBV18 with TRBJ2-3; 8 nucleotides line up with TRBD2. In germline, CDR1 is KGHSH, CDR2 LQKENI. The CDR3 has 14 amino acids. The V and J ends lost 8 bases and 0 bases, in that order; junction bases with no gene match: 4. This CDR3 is CASTAGGSTDTQYF. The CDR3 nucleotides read TGTGCCAGCACCGCGGGGGGAAGCACAGATACGCAGTATTTT.